A single sample is the source of the 8 T cell receptor beta chains below, sequenced in a study of shared clonotypes between healthy human individuals. TCRdb keeps only in-frame clones here, not all; method: immunoSEQ multiplex PCR. The sample consists of about 600,000 clones, around 97% of them appearing once. The specimen sequenced was naive CD4+ T cells sorted from blood. Documented subset: CD45RA+ positively selected. Receptors were obtained from a woman aged 25 to 39 in good health.

The gene calls are TRBV27 and TRBJ1-4; the match to TRBD1 covers 10 bases. Trimming took 7 bases from V and 4 from J; bases not matched to a gene: 15. This CDR3 comprises 18 residues. Germline CDR1 reads MNHEY; CDR2 reads SMNVEV (reference sequence). This CDR3 is CASIRGTGAPHGNEKLFF. The CDR3, as DNA: TGTGCCAGCATCCGGGGGACAGGGGCCCCCCACGGTAATGAAAAACTGTTTTTT.

This chain joins TRBV27 and TRBJ2-2; TRBD2 matches 8 bases. This CDR3 region has 16 residues. V gave up 1 base and J gave up 3 bases; unmatched junction bases: 4. Germline assignment: CDR1 MNHEY and CDR2 SMNVEV (reference sequence). The DNA for the CDR3 is TGTGCCAGCAGTTTATTCGGAGCGGGAGACACCGGGGAGCTGTTTTTT. It specifies CASSLFGAGDTGELFF.

The genes are TRBV14 and TRBJ2-2, with D unresolved. Germline CDR1 and CDR2: SGHDN and FVKESK. The V end was cut by 3 bases, the J end by 4 bases, with 9 bases between. This CDR3 comprises 14 residues. The CDR3 DNA reads TGTGCCAGCAGCCAGCAGCCGGGCACCGGGGAGCTGTTTTTT. As protein: CASSQQPGTGELFF.

This chain connects TRBV5-1 to TRBJ1-1, with 7 bases identical to TRBD1. With V trimmed by 2 bases and J by 5 bases, 6 bases remained unmatched. The CDR3 covers 14 residues. From germline, CDR1 is SGHRS and CDR2 YFSETQ. The CDR3, as DNA: TGCGCCAGCAGCTTTCAGGGGGAGGAGACTGAAGCTTTCTTT. It codes for CASSFQGEETEAFF. Complete variable domain (other parts from reference TRBV5-1 and TRBJ1-1): KAGVTQTPRYLIKTRGQQVTLSCSPISGHRSVSWYQQTPGQGLQFLFEYFSETQRNKGNFPGRFSGRQFSNSRSEMNVSTLELGDSALYLCASSFQGEETEAFFGQGTRLTVV.

This sequence joins TRBV15 and TRBJ2-5; D remains unclear. Trimming removed 3 bases at V and 2 bases at J, with 10 bases between. Germline lookup yields CDR1 LNHNV and CDR2 YYDKDF (reference sequence). The CDR3 loop spans 14 amino acids. The CDR3 sequence is CATSRVPVQETQYF. As DNA, the CDR3 is TGTGCCACCAGCAGGGTACCGGTTCAAGAGACCCAGTACTTC.

The chain has TRBV6-5 and TRBJ2-1; D possibly uses TRBD1 or TRBD2 (5 bases each). The CDR3 is 15 amino acids. Trimming removed 7 bases from V and 4 bases from J, with 17 bases in between. CDR1 is MNHEY and CDR2 is SVGAGI in the germline V gene. CDR3 region: CASMRPGRLYNEQFF. The CDR3 DNA reads TGTGCCAGCATGAGACCGGGACGGTTATACAATGAGCAGTTCTTC.

V and J are TRBV28 and TRBJ2-5; 10 nucleotides agree with TRBD1. Germline V gives CDR1 MDHEN, CDR2 SYDVKM. V was clipped by 11 bases and J by 8 bases; unmatched bases: 11. CDR3 length equals 13 residues. CDR3 sequence reads: CALGGQGRGTQYF. The DNA for the CDR3 is TGTGCCCTTGGGGGACAGGGGAGGGGTACCCAGTACTTC.

J is TRBJ1-6 and V is TRBV6-5; D might be TRBD1 (5 bases). This CDR3 region has 13 residues. Germline V gene lookup returns CDR1 MNHEY and CDR2 SVGAGI. Trimming stripped 2 bases from V and 8 bases from J, with 7 bases between. The DNA for the CDR3 is TGTGCCAGCAGTTACGACAGCCATTCACCCCTCCACTTT. The encoded protein is CASSYDSHSPLHF.